This entry lists 30 T cell receptor beta chains sequenced from one sample in a study of blood T cell repertoires in COVID-19. The data were produced by immunoSEQ multiplex PCR, yet TCRdb's version contains in-frame clones alone and is incomplete. The sample comprises 100,000 or so clones, about four fifths of which are singletons, and less than 2% rests with the top ten. Sequenced sample: peripheral blood. Source of these receptors: a man in his sixties or seventies with active or convalescent COVID-19.

The chain has TRBV30 and TRBJ2-1; unclear D gene. The CDR3 length is 15 residues. Trimming took 2 bases from V and 0 from J, leaving 11 bases between them. In germline, CDR1 is GTSNPN, CDR2 SVGIG (reference sequence). The CDR3 coding sequence is TGTGCCTGGAGTCTTAGCCGGAGCTCCTACAATGAGCAGTTCTTC. Encoded protein: CAWSLSRSSYNEQFF.

The V gene is TRBV11-2, the J gene TRBJ2-1; TRBD2 aligns across 9 bases. V lost 5 bases to trimming and J lost 4 bases; unmatched junction nucleotides: 3. The CDR3 spans 14 residues. The germline V gene encodes CDR1 SGHAT and CDR2 FQNNGV. CDR3 coding DNA: TGTGCCAGCAGCGTCCTAGCGGGGTACAATGAGCAGTTCTTC. Protein product: CASSVLAGYNEQFF.

The V call is TRBV10-3, the J call TRBJ2-1, with 8 bases fitting TRBD1. V gave up 10 bases and J gave up 0 bases; unmatched junction bases: 17. This CDR3 has 18 residues. Germline CDR1 reads ENHRY; CDR2 reads SYGVKD. As DNA, the CDR3 is TGTGCCACCTGGAAGGACAGGGATCCCCTCAGCTCCTACAATGAGCAGTTCTTC. This codes for CATWKDRDPLSSYNEQFF.

To note about this clone: Other DNA sequences in this specimen translate into the identical CDR3. The chain employs TRBV7-3 and TRBJ2-2; 8 nucleotides line up with TRBD2. Germline CDR1 reads SGHTA; CDR2 reads FQGTGA. With V trimmed by 2 bases and J by 4 bases, 3 bases remained unmatched. The CDR3 loop spans 15 amino acids. The CDR3 here is CASSLGLAGTGELFF. The DNA of the CDR3 is TGTGCCAGCAGCTTAGGCCTAGCGGGCACCGGGGAGCTGTTTTTT.

The chain links TRBV5-1 to TRBJ2-2, with 9 bases matching TRBD1. Germline V CDR1 and CDR2: SGHRS, YFSETQ. This CDR3 region has 15 residues. V gave up 2 bases and J gave up 5 bases; unmatched junction bases: 4. DNA of the CDR3: TGCGCCAGCAGCTTTATACAGGGGGCTACCGGGGAGCTGTTTTTT. Amino acid sequence: CASSFIQGATGELFF.

CDR3: CASRLAGGLNEQFF. The CDR3 DNA sequence: TGTGCCAGCAGGCTAGCGGGGGGGTTGAATGAGCAGTTCTTC. This sequence joins TRBV6-5 and TRBJ2-1; 12 nucleotides align to TRBD2. Germline assignment: CDR1 MNHEY and CDR2 SVGAGI. Trimming cost V 6 bases and J 7 bases; bases outside gene matches: 4. The length of the CDR3 is 14 residues.

V usage is TRBV7-9 and J usage is TRBJ2-4; 8 bases agree with TRBD1. CDR3 length equals 16 residues. Germline CDR1 reads SEHNR; CDR2 reads FQNEAQ (reference sequence). J lost 3 bases, V lost 4 bases, and 8 bases had no gene match. The CDR3 DNA follows: TGTGCCAGCAGCTCCTACAGGGGGGTTGACAAAAACATTCAGTACTTC. It specifies CASSSYRGVDKNIQYF.

This chain links TRBV4-1 with TRBJ1-5; D is undetermined. Germline V gives CDR1 MGHRA, CDR2 YSYEKL. The CDR3 totals 13 residues. V lost 0 bases and J 7 bases, leaving 7 bases between the germline ends. CDR3 sequence: CASSQDDRQPQHF. As DNA, the CDR3 is TGCGCCAGCAGCCAAGATGATCGGCAGCCCCAGCATTTT.

In its sample, this clone was seen once. The J gene is TRBJ1-1, the V gene TRBV5-1; D uncertain. Trimming removed 2 bases at V and 5 bases at J, with 10 bases between. Germline CDR1 SGHRS, CDR2 YFSETQ. This CDR3 contains 13 residues. The CDR3 DNA sequence: TGCGCCAGCAGCTTAAACAGCTTTACTGAAGCTTTCTTT. Amino acids: CASSLNSFTEAFF. Drawing the rest from reference TRBV5-1 and TRBJ1-1, the complete variable domain is KAGVTQTPRYLIKTRGQQVTLSCSPISGHRSVSWYQQTPGQGLQFLFEYFSETQRNKGNFPGRFSGRQFSNSRSEMNVSTLELGDSALYLCASSLNSFTEAFFGQGTRLTVV.

This sequence joins TRBV19 and TRBJ2-1, with a weak D call TRBD1 (5 bases). Deletions cut 3 bases from V and 4 bases from J, with 13 bases between. This CDR3 region has 15 residues. Per the germline V gene, CDR1 is LNHDA and CDR2 is SQIVND (reference sequence). The CDR3 DNA is TGTGCCAGTAGTATCCAGGACAAGATATACAATGAGCAGTTCTTC. Its translation: CASSIQDKIYNEQFF.

The genes are TRBV19 and TRBJ2-7; TRBD1 agrees at 7 bases. The germline V gene has CDR1 LNHDA and CDR2 SQIVND (reference sequence). Trimming took 6 bases from V and 2 from J; bases not matched to a gene: 7. The CDR3 length is 14 residues. The CDR3 DNA follows: TGTGCCAGTAGGAGGTCAGGGGGACCCTACGAGCAGTACTTC. Amino acids: CASRRSGGPYEQYF.

The V and J genes are TRBV12-3 or TRBV12-4 and TRBJ1-1; a weak D match, TRBD1 (5 bases). The CDR3 is made up of 13 amino acids. The V end lost 6 bases, the J end lost 4 bases, and 12 bases lay between the germline ends. CDR3 sequence: CASSRQLGTEAFF. In DNA form, the CDR3 reads TGTGCCAGCAGCCGACAGCTGGGCACTGAAGCTTTCTTT.

The rearrangement uses TRBV6-5 and TRBJ1-2; D ambiguous. Germline assignment: CDR1 MNHEY and CDR2 SVGAGI. V lost 0 bases and J 8 bases, leaving 16 bases between the germline ends. This CDR3 is 15 amino acids long. The CDR3 sequence: CASSYSTKGAEGYTF. CDR3 sequence (DNA): TGTGCCAGCAGTTACTCGACCAAGGGAGCCGAAGGCTACACCTTC.

The chain is built from TRBV10-3 and TRBJ2-6, with D perhaps matching TRBD2 (5 bases). This CDR3 region has 15 residues. Germline CDR1 reads ENHRY; CDR2 reads SYGVKD. Trimming removed 3 bases from V and 0 bases from J, with 6 bases in between. CDR3 coding DNA: TGTGCCATCAGTGACGAGGGCTCTGGGGCCAACGTCCTGACTTTC. Encoded protein: CAISDEGSGANVLTF.

This chain uses TRBV5-5 with TRBJ1-4; 11 nucleotides align to TRBD1. The CDR3 covers 17 residues. Losses at the gene ends were 0 bases for V and 3 bases for J; bases not matched to a gene: 4. Germline CDR1 reads SGHKS; CDR2 reads YYEKEE (reference sequence). In nucleotides, the CDR3 is TGTGCCAGCAGCTTGGCCGGACAGGGGGCCTCTAATGAAAAACTGTTTTTT. It is translated as CASSLAGQGASNEKLFF.

In this sample, this clone turned up once. Written as DNA, the CDR3 is TGTGCCAGCTCACCAAAGAGGGATGGAACTGAAGCTTTCTTT. Translating it yields CASSPKRDGTEAFF. V usage is TRBV18 and J usage is TRBJ1-1; the D is unclear. Trimming shortened V by 2 bases and J by 5 bases, and 12 bases separated the two germline ends. Germline V gives CDR1 KGHSH, CDR2 LQKENI. CDR3 length equals 14 residues.

DNA of the CDR3: TGCGCCAGCAGCCAAGATGTTGGGCGGGGGGCAGATACGCAGTATTTT. It specifies CASSQDVGRGADTQYF. The chain has TRBV4-1 and TRBJ2-3; 8 bases are a match to TRBD2. Germline CDR1 and CDR2: MGHRA and YSYEKL. V was clipped by 0 bases and J by 4 bases; unmatched bases: 6. This CDR3 region has 16 residues.

The V gene is TRBV6-1, the J gene TRBJ1-2, with D unresolved. With 1 base removed from V and 4 bases from J, the gap between germline ends came to 7 bases. Germline V gives CDR1 MNHNS, CDR2 SASEGT. CDR3 size: 13 residues. The chain's CDR3 is CASSEVGPYGYTF. The CDR3 DNA sequence: TGTGCCAGCAGTGAAGTTGGGCCCTATGGCTACACCTTC.

This rearrangement joins TRBV9 to TRBJ1-3; TRBD1 matches 7 bases. With 0 bases clipped from V and 3 bases from J, the junction kept 3 bases outside the gene matches. From germline, CDR1 is SGDLS and CDR2 YYNGEE. The CDR3 has 15 residues. CDR3 sequence (DNA): TGTGCCAGCAGCGTAGGACAGGGTGGTGGAAACACCATATATTTT. Its protein product is CASSVGQGGGNTIYF.

The chain combines TRBV5-1 with TRBJ1-5; weak D call: TRBD1 (6 bases). This CDR3 contains 15 residues. V was trimmed by 1 base and J by 3 bases, leaving 11 bases between them. CDR1 is SGHRS, CDR2 YFSETQ, per germline. The CDR3 reads CASSLLGDNNQPQHF. DNA for the CDR3: TGCGCCAGCAGCTTGCTAGGGGACAACAATCAGCCCCAGCATTTT.

The chain couples TRBV30 to TRBJ1-6; no firm D call. Looked up from germline, CDR1 is GTSNPN and CDR2 is SVGIG (reference sequence). V lost 8 bases, J lost 10 bases, and 15 bases lay in between. This CDR3 region has 12 residues. The CDR3 DNA follows: TGTGCCGTCTCCTTCACAAAATCACCCCTCCACTTT. Its protein is CAVSFTKSPLHF.

The rearrangement uses TRBV5-5 and TRBJ2-5, with TRBD1 matching over 7 bases. Per the germline V gene, CDR1 is SGHKS and CDR2 is YYEKEE (reference sequence). This CDR3 comprises 14 residues. The junction had 6 bases not matched to a gene; V was cut back by 4 bases and J by 3 bases. Here the CDR3 reads CASSLQGVKETQYF. The CDR3 region has the DNA TGTGCCAGCAGCCTTCAGGGGGTCAAAGAGACCCAGTACTTC.

V usage is TRBV7-2 and J usage is TRBJ1-1, with D maybe TRBD1 (6 bases). V lost 6 bases to trimming and J lost 4 bases, with 12 bases between them. This CDR3 spans 13 amino acids. The germline CDR1 and CDR2 sequences are SGHTA and FQGNSA. CDR3 protein: CASRGSGVTEAFF. As DNA, the CDR3 is TGTGCCAGCAGAGGGTCAGGGGTCACTGAAGCTTTCTTT.

The rearrangement joins TRBV7-2 to TRBJ1-2; the D gene is possibly TRBD1 (5 bases). Germline V lookup: CDR1 SGHTA, CDR2 FQGNSA. Trimming removed 7 bases from V and 5 bases from J, with 23 bases in between. The CDR3 loop spans 16 amino acids. The DNA for the CDR3 is TGTGCCAGCACCCCATCGGCGGGGGACCCAGGGTATGGCTACACCTTC. It specifies CASTPSAGDPGYGYTF.

This chain joins TRBV28 and TRBJ1-1; D is undetermined. CDR3 length: 13 residues. Germline V gives CDR1 MDHEN, CDR2 SYDVKM. V gave up 6 bases and J gave up 5 bases, with 13 bases separating them. The CDR3 DNA reads TGTGCCAGCAGAAATGCCCTCGGGACTGAAGCTTTCTTT. Translating it yields CASRNALGTEAFF.

The V call is TRBV5-4, the J call TRBJ1-4; a possible D gene is TRBD1 (5 bases). The V end was cut by 4 bases, the J end by 0 bases, with 10 bases between. Germline V gene lookup returns CDR1 SGHNT and CDR2 YYREEE (reference sequence). The CDR3 totals 15 residues. The CDR3 region is CASSGGTTTNEKLFF. As DNA, the CDR3 is TGTGCCAGCAGCGGAGGGACGACAACTAATGAAAAACTGTTTTTT.

The chain uses TRBV18 and TRBJ2-3; no clear D gene. Per germline, CDR1 KGHSH and CDR2 LQKENI. Trimming pared 2 bases from V and 4 bases from J, leaving 10 bases between. The CDR3 extends over 14 amino acids. The CDR3 reads CASSPLIEPDTQYF. The CDR3 region has the DNA TGTGCCAGCTCACCATTAATTGAGCCAGATACGCAGTATTTT.

DNA for the CDR3: TGTGCCAGCAGTTTACCTGCCAGGGCCGAGCAGTACTTC. This translates into CASSLPARAEQYF. This chain joins TRBV28 and TRBJ2-7; D possibly corresponds to TRBD1 (5 bases). V was pared by 2 bases and J by 6 bases, with 11 bases between. The CDR3 covers 13 residues. The germline V gene has CDR1 MDHEN and CDR2 SYDVKM.

This chain connects TRBV5-4 to TRBJ2-1; D possibly corresponds to TRBD2 (7 bases). Per germline, CDR1 SGHNT and CDR2 YYREEE (reference sequence). This CDR3 spans 14 amino acids. V gave up 7 bases and J gave up 7 bases, with 18 bases separating them. The chain's CDR3 is CASAGGGGANEQFF. The DNA of the CDR3 is TGTGCCAGCGCAGGAGGGGGAGGGGCGAATGAGCAGTTCTTC.

This clone was detected a few times. The V and J genes are TRBV5-6 and TRBJ1-2; D remains ambiguous. V was pared by 0 bases and J by 4 bases, with 16 bases between. The CDR3 runs 16 residues. Germline CDR1 SGHDT, CDR2 YYEEEE. Here the CDR3 DNA reads TGTGCCAGCAGCTTGGGGCAGGCCAATACTGTCTATGGCTACACCTTC. Its translation is CASSLGQANTVYGYTF. The entire variable domain, with the rest obtained from reference TRBV5-6 and TRBJ1-2, is as follows: DAGVTQSPTHLIKTRGQQVTLRCSPKSGHDTVSWYQQALGQGPQFIFQYYEEEERQRGNFPDRFSGHQFPNYSSELNVNALLLGDSALYLCASSLGQANTVYGYTFGSGTRLTVV.